The source of this T cell receptor (beta chain) is a study of human CD8 memory T cell subsets. The source of the PBMC was buffy coats of healthy donors. Negative magnetic selection enriched total CD8+ T cells. UMI-labeled 5' RACE was used to make TCR beta libraries. In the study's own analysis: Functional CDR3 beta clonotypes, numbering between roughly 2,800 and 18,000, were present in each TCR beta library. Each CDR3 protein gets one entry in TCRdb, which reprocessed the 5' RACE reads and gives no DNA. TCRdb's processing, not the authors' own work, is the source of the V and J calls. In total, the table holds several thousand distinct CDR3 sequences. CDR1 and CDR2 from the germline V gene are LGHNA and YNFKEQ. The CDR3 is 16 residues long. Worth noting for this clonotype: Its antigen is as yet unknown.

Study conclusions and caveats: Stem-like memory and precursor exhausted T cell repertoires overlapped minimally with each other.

The chain couples TRBV4-2 to TRBJ2-5; there is no DNA to check the TCRdb D call of TRBD2. The clonotype was recovered from a human donor in good health. The specimen was CD8+ T cells from PBMCs. This chain's CDR3 is CASSQDETSGERTQYF.